This TCR beta chain was sequenced during a study of blood T cells in healthy people across ages. Study results and limitations: Among long-lived donors, naive CD4+ cells were more numerous and diversity higher than in aged donors.

Germline V lookup: CDR1 SGHNT, CDR2 YYREEE (reference sequence). The ends were cut back, 2 bases at V and 5 bases at J, with 13 bases in the middle. The CDR3 has 15 amino acids. The authors ran a second PCR of about 6 to 11 cycles using a sample-barcoded 5' primer and a J-beta primer mix. MiXCR, applied by TCRdb to the 5' RACE reads, yields one record per CDR3 protein. The data hold over a million distinct CDR3 sequences, with 59% observed a single time. Donors gave 8.5 to 10 milliliters of peripheral blood apiece. Notes on this clonotype: Its antigen is not known.

Sequencing was performed on blood. This TCR was recovered from a man aged 18 to 30 in good health. The chain couples TRBV5-4 to TRBJ2-2; D possibly corresponds to TRBD1 (6 bases). CDR3 in amino acids: CASSFRNRDTGELFF. CDR3 bases: TGTGCCAGCAGCTTTCGGAACAGGGATACCGGGGAGCTGTTTTTT. Full variable domain (missing parts from reference TRBV5-4 and TRBJ2-2): ETGVTQSPTHLIKTRGQQVTLRCSSQSGHNTVSWYQQALGQGPQFIFQYYREEENGRGNFPPRFSGLQFPNYSSELNVNALELDDSALYLCASSFRNRDTGELFFGEGSRLTVL.